The T cell receptor beta chain under discussion was sequenced for a study of Ad26.COV2.S vaccination and SARS-CoV-2 variants. The wider study: Into the muscle, Ad26.COV2.S was dosed once or twice, 56 days apart. General observations from the study: A substantial breadth of spike-specific CD8+ and CD4+ T cell responses after vaccination has been reported. Whether participants received vaccine or placebo, their non-spike TCR breadth was similar.

TCRdb's table, derived via immunoSEQ multiplex PCR, lists solely in-frame clones and lacks some. This sample yields over 400,000 clones, of which roughly nine tenths are seen a single time; 2.5% to 3% belongs to the top ten. Treatment noted: about 20 received Ad26.COV2.S at low or high dose, single or two shots; roughly five received placebo; per-sample allocation not given. Day 63 following the first vaccine or placebo injection was when the samples were taken. In Boston, an adult donor aged 18-55 years took part. As for this clone: Its target is not known.

The CDR3 length is 15 residues. Germline CDR1 is SEHNR and CDR2 is FQNEAQ (reference sequence). V shed 5 bases and J 7 bases; nucleotides not matched to a gene: 5. The material was peripheral blood, obtained in a trial of Ad26.COV2.S vaccine versus placebo. The chain uses TRBV7-9 and TRBJ2-1, with 13 bases aligning to TRBD2. The clonotype comes from a person aged 18 to 59 who received the Ad26.COV2.S COVID-19 vaccine or a placebo. DNA for the CDR3: TGTGCCAGCAGCCAAGGGACTAGCGGGATGAATGAGCAGTTCTTC. Protein sequence: CASSQGTSGMNEQFF.